The source of this T cell receptor (beta chain) is a study of blood T cell repertoires in COVID-19. Study overall: Collection of acute and convalescent COVID-19 samples took place in the United States, Italy and Spain.

Method: immunoSEQ multiplex PCR; TCRdb's copy keeps in-frame clones and lacks some. The profile shows about 200,000 clones, 70% to 90% of them singletons. The V gene end was trimmed by 7 bases and the J gene end by 4 bases; junction bases not matched to a gene: 6. This CDR3 has 13 residues. In germline, CDR1 is SQVTM, CDR2 ANQGSEA. This receptor was taken from a woman older than 75 with acute or convalescent COVID-19. The chain combines TRBV29-1 with TRBJ2-3; TRBD1 matches 9 bases. The material sequenced was peripheral blood. This CDR3 is CSADRGGADTQYF. CDR3 nucleotide sequence: TGCAGCGCCGACAGGGGGGGCGCAGATACGCAGTATTTT.